One sample yielded the 25 T cell receptor beta chains listed below, sequenced in a study of response to subunit inactivated influenza vaccine. TCRdb fed the RT-PCR reads into MiXCR, producing one record per CDR3 protein. Of about 700,000 distinct CDR3 sequences in the sample, 14% were seen once. Sample: PBMCs from blood, taken less than 15 days before vaccination. Every receptor here comes from a man in his fifties who received an inactivated influenza vaccine.

The DNA for the CDR3 is TGTGCCAGCAGTTTTGGGACTAGCGGAACCTACGAGCAGTACTTC. Encoded protein: CASSFGTSGTYEQYF. This rearrangement joins TRBV12-3 or TRBV12-4 to TRBJ2-7; 11 bases fit TRBD2. V lost 3 bases, J lost 2 bases, and 3 bases stayed unmatched. This CDR3 region has 15 residues.

CDR3 residues: CASSPGARVGGEQFF. The CDR3 DNA sequence: TGTGCCAGCAGCCCCGGGGCCCGGGTTGGGGGTGAGCAGTTCTTC. This chain uses TRBV13 with TRBJ2-1, with D perhaps given as TRBD1 or TRBD2 (5 bases each). Deletions cut 5 bases from V and 9 bases from J, with 20 bases between. Germline CDR1 PRHDT, CDR2 FYEKMQ (reference sequence). This CDR3 is built from 15 residues.

The rearrangement uses TRBV4-1 and TRBJ1-2, with unresolved D. Trimming removed 4 bases from V and 3 bases from J, with 15 bases in between. CDR1 is MGHRA, CDR2 YSYEKL, per germline. This CDR3 is built from 15 residues. CDR3 bases: TGCGCCAGCAGCCCCGCGGTGAGGCTTCACTATGGCTACACCTTC. Its protein is CASSPAVRLHYGYTF.

The chain links TRBV11-2 to TRBJ2-1, with TRBD1 matching over 7 bases. This CDR3 has 16 amino acids. CDR1 and CDR2 (germline): SGHAT, FQNNGV. J lost 3 bases, V lost 5 bases, and 10 bases had no gene match. This chain's CDR3 is CASSPAVGQLYNEQFF. CDR3 DNA sequence: TGTGCCAGCAGCCCCGCTGTGGGACAGCTCTACAATGAGCAGTTCTTC.

DNA for the CDR3: TGTGCCAGCAGTAACGAAGAGACCCAGTACTTC. Its translation is CASSNEETQYF. The genes are TRBV6-5 and TRBJ2-5; no reliable D call. The CDR3 runs 11 residues. Trimming removed 5 bases at V and 3 bases at J, with 4 bases between. CDR1 and CDR2 from the germline V gene are MNHEY and SVGAGI.

At least ten counts were recorded for this clonotype. This chain joins TRBV5-1 and TRBJ1-4; no reliable D call. The CDR3 has 14 residues. Trimming took 0 bases from V and 8 from J, leaving 11 bases between them. Germline CDR1 is SGHRS and CDR2 is YFSETQ. As DNA, the CDR3 is TGCGCCAGCAGCTTGGACAGTTCCGAGGAAAAACTGTTTTTT. Translation gives CASSLDSSEEKLFF.

The V call is TRBV15, the J call TRBJ2-5, with D possibly TRBD1 on 5 matching bases. CDR3 size: 16 residues. The V gene lost 0 bases and the J gene lost 5 bases, with 16 bases spanning the gap. The germline CDR1 and CDR2 sequences are LNHNV and YYDKDF (reference sequence). CDR3 sequence (DNA): TGTGCCACCAGCAGAGATACGGCAGGGTGGGGTGAGACCCAGTACTTC. It yields the protein CATSRDTAGWGETQYF.

This clonotype showed up just a few times. The chain carries TRBV9 and TRBJ2-3; 7 nucleotides match TRBD2. V lost 4 bases to trimming and J lost 1 base; unmatched junction nucleotides: 9. This CDR3 comprises 16 residues. Germline values: CDR1 SGDLS, CDR2 YYNGEE. CDR3 DNA sequence: TGTGCCAGCAGCAACAGCGGGACGGTGGGCACAGATACGCAGTATTTT. Its translation: CASSNSGTVGTDTQYF.

The table lists this clonotype with many counts. The chain has TRBV5-4 and TRBJ2-2, with D uncertain. This CDR3 has 13 amino acids. Germline V lookup: CDR1 SGHNT, CDR2 YYREEE (reference sequence). V gave up 0 bases and J gave up 4 bases, with 4 bases separating them. CDR3 sequence: CASSLVPTGELFF. The CDR3 DNA sequence: TGTGCCAGCAGCTTGGTCCCCACCGGGGAGCTGTTTTTT.

This chain joins TRBV28 and TRBJ2-7; the D is unclear. Trimming pared 3 bases from V and 3 bases from J, leaving 18 bases between. The germline V gene encodes CDR1 MDHEN and CDR2 SYDVKM. This CDR3 is 16 amino acids long. CDR3 loop: CASSFGLYPPGYEQYF. The CDR3 region has the DNA TGTGCCAGCAGTTTTGGTTTGTACCCCCCCGGCTACGAGCAGTACTTC. Filled out from reference TRBV28 and TRBJ2-7, the complete variable domain reads DVKVTQSSRYLVKRTGEKVFLECVQDMDHENMFWYRQDPGLGLRLIYFSYDVKMKEKGDIPEGYSVSREKKERFSLILESASTNQTSMYLCASSFGLYPPGYEQYFGPGTRLTVT.

This clonotype occurred a few times. The V and J genes are TRBV20-1 and TRBJ2-7; 7 bases map to TRBD2. Germline CDR1 reads DFQATT; CDR2 reads SNEGSKA (reference sequence). J was trimmed by 6 bases and V by 5 bases; bases with no gene match: 13. The CDR3 is 14 residues long. CDR3 in amino acids: CSAGAGLSRSEQYF. CDR3 nucleotides: TGCAGTGCTGGTGCGGGACTAAGTAGGTCCGAGCAGTACTTC.

This clonotype was recorded many times. The V gene is TRBV13, the J gene TRBJ2-7, with TRBD2 identical over 8 bases. The CDR3 sequence is 15 residues long. CDR1 is PRHDT and CDR2 is FYEKMQ in the germline V gene (reference sequence). The trim removed 0 bases at V and 0 bases at J, leaving 1 base unmatched. The CDR3 sequence is CASSLGLAASYEQYF. In nucleotides, the CDR3 is TGTGCCAGCAGCTTAGGACTAGCGGCCTCCTACGAGCAGTACTTC. The full variable domain, with the rest looked up from reference TRBV13 and TRBJ2-7, is AAGVIQSPRHLIKEKRETATLKCYPIPRHDTVYWYQQGPGQDPQFLISFYEKMQSDKGSIPDRFSAQQFSDYHSELNMSSLELGDSALYFCASSLGLAASYEQYFGPGTRLTVT.

Ten or more counts support this clonotype. The chain combines TRBV11-2 with TRBJ1-2; 8 bases line up with TRBD1. CDR3 length equals 13 residues. The germline V gene encodes CDR1 SGHAT and CDR2 FQNNGV. Trimming at V came to 5 bases and at J to 8 bases, leaving 7 bases not matched to a gene. The CDR3 loop reads CASSPDRAGGYTF. The DNA for the CDR3 is TGTGCCAGCAGCCCGGACAGGGCGGGGGGCTACACCTTC.

This clonotype came up a few times. This chain uses TRBV27 with TRBJ1-1, with D hard to call. Germline V gene sequence: CDR1 MNHEY, CDR2 SMNVEV (reference sequence). Trimming stripped 0 bases from V and 8 bases from J, with 10 bases between. The CDR3 extends over 13 amino acids. The CDR3 region has the DNA TGTGCCAGCAGTTTATCGATCTCGGGGGAAGCTTTCTTT. It specifies CASSLSISGEAFF.

At least ten counts were recorded for this clonotype. The chain joins TRBV6-2 or TRBV6-3 to TRBJ2-3, with a weak D call TRBD1 (6 bases). This CDR3 is built from 13 residues. The germline V gene has CDR1 MNHEY and CDR2 SVGEGT. V was clipped by 5 bases and J by 5 bases, with 11 bases between them. In DNA form, the CDR3 reads TGTGCCAGCAGTAAACAGGGTAAAGATACGCAGTATTTT. It codes for CASSKQGKDTQYF.

This clonotype was seen only a few times. This chain links TRBV9 with TRBJ2-1; 7 bases are shared with TRBD1. The V gene end was trimmed by 3 bases and the J gene end by 4 bases; junction bases not matched to a gene: 4. This CDR3 spans 14 amino acids. Germline V CDR1 and CDR2: SGDLS, YYNGEE. The DNA of the CDR3 is TGTGCCAGCAGCGAGACAGGGCTTTACAATGAGCAGTTCTTC. Residues: CASSETGLYNEQFF.

V gene TRBV3-1 combines with J gene TRBJ2-7, with 7 bases matching TRBD1. The CDR3 is made up of 14 amino acids. V gave up 2 bases and J gave up 3 bases; unmatched junction bases: 4. Germline V gives CDR1 LGHDT, CDR2 YNNKEL (reference sequence). This chain's CDR3 is CASSQLQGNYEQYF. The DNA for the CDR3 is TGTGCCAGCAGCCAATTACAGGGGAACTACGAGCAGTACTTC.

The CDR3 coding sequence is TGTGCCACCAGCAGATCCCCCGGTCAGCCCCAGCATTTT. It translates to CATSRSPGQPQHF. The rearrangement links TRBV15 to TRBJ1-5; D gene ambiguous. The CDR3 totals 13 residues. Trimming left V 2 bases short and J 6 bases short, with 8 bases between. CDR1 is LNHNV and CDR2 is YYDKDF in the germline V gene (reference sequence).

This clonotype was detected many times. The V gene is TRBV20-1, the J gene TRBJ2-5; 13 bases are shared with TRBD2. CDR1 is DFQATT, CDR2 SNEGSKA, per germline (reference sequence). After removal of 3 bases from V and 7 bases from J, the junction contained 5 bases not matched to a gene. The CDR3 has 14 residues. CDR3 nucleotides: TGCAGTGCTAGGGCAACTAGCGGGGGGGTGACCCAGTACTTC. It specifies CSARATSGGVTQYF.

This chain uses TRBV28 with TRBJ1-5; D is uncertain. The germline V and J ends were trimmed by 2 bases and 3 bases, with 17 bases remaining between them. The CDR3 is 17 amino acids. From germline, CDR1 is MDHEN and CDR2 SYDVKM. The CDR3 loop is CASSLAPRAGLNQPQHF. Written as DNA, the CDR3 is TGTGCCAGCAGTTTAGCCCCCCGGGCAGGCCTCAATCAGCCCCAGCATTTT.

At least ten counts were recorded for this clonotype. The V call is TRBV5-1, the J call TRBJ2-7, with TRBD1 as a possible D gene (6 bases). V lost 0 bases, J lost 9 bases, and 13 bases lay in between. The CDR3 is made up of 13 amino acids. Germline V gene lookup returns CDR1 SGHRS and CDR2 YFSETQ. The CDR3 region is CASSLETGLRQYF. CDR3 bases: TGCGCCAGCAGCTTGGAAACAGGGTTGAGGCAGTACTTC. Full variable domain (rest looked up from reference TRBV5-1 and TRBJ2-7): KAGVTQTPRYLIKTRGQQVTLSCSPISGHRSVSWYQQTPGQGLQFLFEYFSETQRNKGNFPGRFSGRQFSNSRSEMNVSTLELGDSALYLCASSLETGLRQYFGPGTRLTVT.

The genes are TRBV12-3 or TRBV12-4 and TRBJ2-2; 7 nucleotides agree with TRBD1. Trimming at V came to 1 base and at J to 5 bases, leaving 4 bases not matched to a gene. There are 15 residues in the CDR3. The CDR3 nucleotides read TGTGCCAGCAGTTTAGAGGGACAGATAACCGGGGAGCTGTTTTTT. This encodes CASSLEGQITGELFF.

This clonotype was counted only a few times. The chain links TRBV12-3 or TRBV12-4 to TRBJ2-7; D may be TRBD1 or TRBD2 (5 bases each). CDR3 length: 15 residues. V gave up 7 bases and J gave up 0 bases, with 16 bases separating them. This CDR3 reads CASTLGGASSYEQYF. The CDR3 coding sequence is TGTGCCAGCACCCTTGGGGGTGCGAGCTCCTACGAGCAGTACTTC.

This clonotype was seen at least ten times. This rearrangement joins TRBV20-1 to TRBJ2-1; D is unclear. The germline CDR1 and CDR2 sequences are DFQATT and SNEGSKA (reference sequence). The CDR3 loop spans 13 amino acids. Trimming left V 1 base short and J 7 bases short, with 11 bases between. The CDR3 spells CSARGQLRNEQFF. The CDR3 nucleotides read TGCAGTGCTAGAGGTCAGTTACGGAATGAGCAGTTCTTC.

This clonotype was detected only a few times. The chain combines TRBV5-1 with TRBJ2-2; a weak D match, TRBD2 (7 bases). Deletions cut 4 bases from V and 4 bases from J, with 20 bases between. There are 17 residues in the CDR3. Germline V gene data show CDR1 as SGHRS and CDR2 as YFSETQ. The CDR3 spells CASSNQLSGTTTGELFF. The CDR3 region has the DNA TGCGCCAGCAGCAACCAATTAAGCGGGACAACCACCGGGGAGCTGTTTTTT.